The 20 T cell receptor beta chains listed next were all sequenced from one sample in a study of vaccination effects on CD4 cells after COVID-19. Measured with immunoSEQ multiplex PCR; TCRdb has only the in-frame clones, and not every one. The data contain about 38,000 clones, roughly four fifths of them singletons. These TCRs' antigens remain unknown. Before any sequencing was done, the ViraFEST assay used viral peptide pools to expand antigen-specific CD4+ T cells. Between days 10 and 11 of culture, CD4+ T cells were separated out. Each person got two doses of an mRNA SARS-CoV-2 vaccine, BNT162b2 or mRNA-1273. The starting material was CD4+ T cells from PBMCs cultured with HCoV-NL63 spike peptides, obtained after COVID-19 vaccination. These receptors came from a human donor who received a COVID-19 vaccine. Some clones in this sample may be carry-over from other donors' samples.

The J gene is TRBJ2-7, the V gene TRBV10-2; D uncertain. The V end lost 3 bases, the J end lost 0 bases, and 12 bases lay between the germline ends. Germline V gene lookup returns CDR1 WSHSY and CDR2 SAAADI. CDR3 length equals 15 residues. CDR3 in DNA: TGCGCCAGCAGTGACCCTTCGACGTCCTCCTACGAGCAGTACGTC. It encodes CASSDPSTSSYEQYV.

This chain uses TRBV19 with TRBJ1-1, with 12 bases identical to TRBD1. The V and J ends lost 6 bases and 1 base, in that order; junction bases with no gene match: 6. CDR3 size: 16 residues. CDR1 LNHDA and CDR2 SQIVND come from the germline V gene (reference sequence). Here the CDR3 DNA reads TGTGCCAGTAGATCCGGGACAGGGGGCCGGAACACTGAAGCTTTCTTT. Protein product: CASRSGTGGRNTEAFF.

This chain joins TRBV28 and TRBJ2-3, with D uncertain. V was clipped by 5 bases and J by 4 bases, with 13 bases between them. Germline CDR1 reads MDHEN; CDR2 reads SYDVKM. This CDR3 comprises 14 residues. CDR3 nucleotides: TGTGCCAGCAGTAACACGGTAGTCCCAGATACGCAGTATTTT. It codes for CASSNTVVPDTQYF. The full variable domain, its missing parts supplied by reference TRBV28 and TRBJ2-3, is DVKVTQSSRYLVKRTGEKVFLECVQDMDHENMFWYRQDPGLGLRLIYFSYDVKMKEKGDIPEGYSVSREKKERFSLILESASTNQTSMYLCASSNTVVPDTQYFGPGTRLTVL.

The chain carries TRBV6-1 and TRBJ1-1, with 9 positions matching TRBD1. J was trimmed by 10 bases and V by 0 bases; bases with no gene match: 6. The CDR3 is made up of 14 amino acids. The germline V gene encodes CDR1 MNHNS and CDR2 SASEGT. The CDR3 spells CASSEATGGRGAFF. DNA for the CDR3: TGTGCCAGCAGTGAAGCGACAGGGGGTAGGGGAGCTTTCTTT.

The chain has TRBV7-2 and TRBJ1-4; D unresolved. The CDR3 covers 12 residues. Germline V lookup: CDR1 SGHTA, CDR2 FQGNSA. Trimming stripped 1 base from V and 7 bases from J, with 4 bases between. CDR3 nucleotides: TGTGCCAGCAGCTTAGACCTTGAAAAACTGTTTTTT. Its protein is CASSLDLEKLFF.

The chain links TRBV7-2 to TRBJ1-1; D is undetermined. The CDR3 is 13 residues long. Germline V gene lookup returns CDR1 SGHTA and CDR2 FQGNSA. V was cut by 1 base and J by 4 bases, with 7 bases left in between. For the CDR3, the DNA is TGTGCCAGCAGCTTAGGACTCCTCACTGAAGCTTTCTTT. Amino acids: CASSLGLLTEAFF.

CDR3 in amino acids: CATSNPTADTGELFF. The CDR3, as DNA: TGTGCCACCAGTAATCCGACGGCAGACACCGGGGAGCTGTTTTTT. The gene calls are TRBV24-1 and TRBJ2-2; no clear D gene. CDR1 and CDR2 from the germline V gene are KGHDR and SFDVKD. The CDR3 sequence is 15 residues long. Trimming pared 6 bases from V and 3 bases from J, leaving 13 bases between.

The V gene is TRBV5-1, the J gene TRBJ2-1, with 10 bases identical to TRBD2. CDR3 length equals 16 residues. The trim removed 0 bases at V and 7 bases at J, leaving 7 bases unmatched. The germline CDR1 and CDR2 sequences are SGHRS and YFSETQ. The CDR3 region is CASSLAVAGGTNEQFF. CDR3 DNA sequence: TGCGCCAGCAGCTTGGCTGTAGCGGGGGGTACAAATGAGCAGTTCTTC.

V gene TRBV19 combines with J gene TRBJ2-2; D tentatively fits TRBD1 or TRBD2 (7 bases each). Trimming left V 5 bases short and J 4 bases short, with 23 bases between. Germline V gene lookup returns CDR1 LNHDA and CDR2 SQIVND (reference sequence). CDR3 size: 18 residues. CDR3 region: CASSAHGLGGESTGELFF. The CDR3, as DNA: TGTGCCAGTAGTGCCCATGGACTAGGGGGCGAGAGCACCGGGGAGCTGTTTTTT. The full variable domain, with the rest looked up from reference TRBV19 and TRBJ2-2, is DGGITQSPKYLFRKEGQNVTLSCEQNLNHDAMYWYRQDPGQGLRLIYYSQIVNDFQKGDIAEGYSVSREKKESFPLTVTSAQKNPTAFYLCASSAHGLGGESTGELFFGEGSRLTVL.

The chain joins TRBV29-1 to TRBJ2-3; 7 bases match TRBD2. The germline CDR1 and CDR2 sequences are SQVTM and ANQGSEA. The CDR3 sequence is 14 residues long. The V and J ends lost 5 bases and 0 bases, in that order; junction bases with no gene match: 5. CDR3 amino acids: CSVKAGYSTDTQYF. The CDR3 nucleotides are TGCAGCGTTAAAGCGGGGTACAGCACAGATACGCAGTATTTT.

The gene calls are TRBV18 and TRBJ2-3; 8 bases agree with TRBD2. The CDR3 length is 16 residues. CDR1 and CDR2 (germline): KGHSH, LQKENI. Trimming took 3 bases from V and 4 from J; bases not matched to a gene: 9. CDR3: CASSPDVEREPDTQYF. The CDR3 DNA sequence: TGTGCCAGCTCACCGGACGTCGAGCGGGAGCCAGATACGCAGTATTTT.

The chain employs TRBV27 and TRBJ1-2, with TRBD1 identical over 8 bases. The CDR3 runs 11 residues. The trim removed 7 bases at V and 6 bases at J, leaving 1 base unmatched. From germline, CDR1 is MNHEY and CDR2 SMNVEV (reference sequence). The CDR3 DNA reads TGTGCCAGCACAGGGGGCAATGGCTACACCTTC. Translated, it gives CASTGGNGYTF.

DNA for the CDR3: TGTGCCAGTAGAACCGGGGCCGGGGGCTACCAGCCCCAGCATTTT. This gives the protein CASRTGAGGYQPQHF. The J gene is TRBJ1-5, the V gene TRBV19; maybe TRBD1 (6 bases). Germline lookup yields CDR1 LNHDA and CDR2 SQIVND (reference sequence). Trimming left V 6 bases short and J 7 bases short, with 19 bases between. The CDR3 sequence is 15 residues long.

The rearrangement uses TRBV5-1 and TRBJ2-3, with 16 bases that match TRBD2. Germline assignment: CDR1 SGHRS and CDR2 YFSETQ. This CDR3 has 18 amino acids. J lost 2 bases, V lost 4 bases, and 7 bases had no gene match. CDR3 nucleotides: TGCGCCAGCAGCCTCGGGACTAGCGGGGGGGGACTCACAGATACGCAGTATTTT. This encodes CASSLGTSGGGLTDTQYF.

This clone was seen a handful of times. The V call is TRBV19, the J call TRBJ2-2; D remains ambiguous. This CDR3 is 13 amino acids long. V gave up 8 bases and J gave up 5 bases, with 12 bases separating them. Germline CDR1 reads LNHDA; CDR2 reads SQIVND (reference sequence). CDR3 in DNA: TGTGCCAGTGGAAAGTGGTCGACCGGGGAGCTGTTTTTT. It specifies CASGKWSTGELFF.

The chain is built from TRBV18 and TRBJ1-1; 10 bases align to TRBD1. V dropped 5 bases and J dropped 4; count of bases not matched to a gene: 16. This CDR3 contains 18 residues. Germline CDR1 and CDR2: KGHSH and LQKENI. The CDR3 here is CASSAALGTGAFITEAFF. For the CDR3, the DNA is TGTGCCAGCTCAGCAGCACTCGGGACAGGGGCGTTTATCACTGAAGCTTTCTTT.

This chain connects TRBV4-1 to TRBJ1-1; tentatively, D is TRBD1 (5 bases). The CDR3 runs 17 residues. Germline lookup yields CDR1 MGHRA and CDR2 YSYEKL. V lost 2 bases and J 10 bases, leaving 26 bases between the germline ends. For the CDR3, the DNA is TGCGCCAGCAGCCAACCCGGTGGGGCAGGGAGGGGCCGACGAGCTTTCTTT. It codes for CASSQPGGAGRGRRAFF.

This clone has a handful of counts. The rearrangement joins TRBV19 to TRBJ1-5; D remains ambiguous. Germline V gene data show CDR1 as LNHDA and CDR2 as SQIVND (reference sequence). Trimming took off 5 bases at V and 3 bases at J, with 14 bases between the two ends. There are 15 residues in the CDR3. The CDR3 DNA reads TGTGCCAGTAGTGGAAACGATCTGGTCAATCAGCCCCAGCATTTT. This encodes CASSGNDLVNQPQHF. Using reference TRBV19 and TRBJ1-5 for the parts outside the CDR3, the full variable domain is DGGITQSPKYLFRKEGQNVTLSCEQNLNHDAMYWYRQDPGQGLRLIYYSQIVNDFQKGDIAEGYSVSREKKESFPLTVTSAQKNPTAFYLCASSGNDLVNQPQHFGDGTRLSIL.

The chain couples TRBV29-1 to TRBJ1-3; TRBD1 matches 7 bases. The CDR3 totals 16 residues. J was trimmed by 0 bases and V by 3 bases; bases with no gene match: 8. The germline V gene has CDR1 SQVTM and CDR2 ANQGSEA. The CDR3 is CSVEKGQPFSGNTIYF. CDR3 in DNA: TGCAGCGTTGAGAAGGGACAGCCTTTCTCTGGAAACACCATATATTTT. The variable domain in full, completed from reference TRBV29-1 and TRBJ1-3, reads SAVISQKPSRDICQRGTSLTIQCQVDSQVTMMFWYRQQPGQSLTLIATANQGSEATYESGFVIDKFPISRPNLTFSTLTVSNMSPEDSSIYLCSVEKGQPFSGNTIYFGEGSWLTVV.

This clone was counted only a few times. This rearrangement joins TRBV14 to TRBJ1-5; D is unresolved. The CDR3 contains 16 residues. Trimming shortened V by 4 bases and J by 0 bases, and 13 bases separated the two germline ends. The germline gives CDR1 SGHDN, CDR2 FVKESK. The CDR3 sequence: CASSPYLDNSNQPQHF. The CDR3 coding sequence is TGTGCCAGCAGCCCATATCTTGACAATAGCAATCAGCCCCAGCATTTT.